These 16 T cell receptor beta chains came from one sample sequenced in a study of CD8+ T cells in alopecia areata. Following RNA extraction, reverse transcription yielded cDNA that acted as the sequencing template. Using immunoSEQ multiplex PCR, the repertoire was profiled, and TCRdb retains in-frame clones only, with some absent. The data contain 70,000 to 95,000 clones, around 54% of them singletons. The sample taken for sequencing was NKG2D-high CD8+ T cells sorted from blood. Source of these receptors: a human donor with alopecia areata.

This clone was counted between two and nine times. The sample has other DNA sequences that encode this CDR3 too. This chain links TRBV30 with TRBJ2-7; TRBD1 is a possible D gene (5 bases). The CDR3 has 11 amino acids. V lost 2 bases, J lost 4 bases, and 6 bases lay in between. Looked up from germline, CDR1 is GTSNPN and CDR2 is SVGIG (reference sequence). CDR3 sequence: CAWSRGYEQYF. CDR3 nucleotides: TGTGCCTGGAGTAGGGGATACGAGCAGTACTTC. Drawing the rest from reference TRBV30 and TRBJ2-7, the complete variable domain is SQTIHQWPATLVQPVGSPLSLECTVEGTSNPNLYWYRQAAGRGLQLLFYSVGIGQISSEVPQNLSASRPQDRQFILSSKKLLLSDSGFYLCAWSRGYEQYFGPGTRLTVT.

The chain carries TRBV7-9 and TRBJ2-7; 7 bases are a match to TRBD1. Germline V lookup: CDR1 SEHNR, CDR2 FQNEAQ (reference sequence). This CDR3 contains 13 residues. V was pared by 8 bases and J by 6 bases, with 10 bases of the junction left unmatched. The CDR3 loop reads CASCLTGSVEQYF. The CDR3 DNA follows: TGTGCCAGCTGCCTGACAGGGTCGGTCGAGCAGTACTTC.

V usage is TRBV30 and J usage is TRBJ1-1; unclear D gene. The CDR3 covers 13 residues. CDR1 and CDR2 from the germline V gene are GTSNPN and SVGIG (reference sequence). Trimming took 4 bases from V and 0 from J, leaving 9 bases between them. CDR3 protein: CAWNQIMNTEAFF. The DNA of the CDR3 is TGTGCCTGGAATCAGATCATGAACACTGAAGCTTTCTTT.

The chain is built from TRBV29-1 and TRBJ2-3; D might be TRBD2 (6 bases). Per germline, CDR1 SQVTM and CDR2 ANQGSEA. The CDR3 sequence is 18 residues long. The germline V and J ends were trimmed by 5 bases and 4 bases, with 28 bases remaining between them. CDR3 region: CSVFQGLETGTVADTQYF. CDR3 in DNA: TGCAGCGTTTTCCAGGGACTGGAGACGGGAACGGTAGCAGATACGCAGTATTTT.

The rearrangement links TRBV11-2 to TRBJ2-5; perhaps TRBD2 as D (5 bases). Germline CDR1 SGHAT, CDR2 FQNNGV. The CDR3 spans 14 residues. Trimming pared 3 bases from V and 0 bases from J, leaving 8 bases between. CDR3: CASSLGGYQETQYF. For the CDR3, the DNA is TGTGCCAGCAGCTTGGGCGGGTACCAAGAGACCCAGTACTTC.

This rearrangement joins TRBV2 to TRBJ2-3; 9 bases line up with TRBD1. With 4 bases clipped from V and 5 bases from J, the junction kept 7 bases outside the gene matches. Germline CDR1 and CDR2: SNHLY and FYNNEI. This CDR3 is built from 15 residues. This CDR3 reads CASSGWDRDEDTQYF. The CDR3 DNA reads as TGTGCCAGCAGTGGTTGGGACAGGGATGAAGATACGCAGTATTTT.

J is TRBJ2-7 and V is TRBV5-1; D perhaps matches TRBD2 (6 bases). The CDR3 covers 14 residues. Germline V gene lookup returns CDR1 SGHRS and CDR2 YFSETQ. V was trimmed by 4 bases and J by 2 bases, leaving 13 bases between them. The CDR3 spells CASSPRREAYEQYF. The CDR3 DNA sequence: TGCGCCAGCAGCCCGCGGAGGGAGGCCTACGAGCAGTACTTC.

J is TRBJ1-5 and V is TRBV2; possible D gene TRBD1, 5 bases. Trimming took off 6 bases at V and 1 base at J, with 10 bases between the two ends. CDR1 is SNHLY, CDR2 FYNNEI, per germline. The CDR3 extends over 14 amino acids. The CDR3 loop is CASSWDASNQPQHF. DNA of the CDR3: TGTGCCAGCAGCTGGGACGCGAGCAATCAGCCCCAGCATTTT.

This chain links TRBV27 with TRBJ1-2; D might be TRBD1 (5 bases). V lost 5 bases, J lost 4 bases, and 11 bases lay in between. The CDR3 extends over 13 amino acids. The germline gives CDR1 MNHEY, CDR2 SMNVEV (reference sequence). The DNA for the CDR3 is TGTGCCAGCAGTGTAGGGGCTTTCTATGGCTACACCTTC. Amino acid sequence: CASSVGAFYGYTF.

The V gene is TRBV27, the J gene TRBJ2-4; D not resolved. Germline V gene sequence: CDR1 MNHEY, CDR2 SMNVEV (reference sequence). The CDR3 runs 13 residues. V lost 7 bases and J 0 bases, leaving 7 bases between the germline ends. The CDR3 coding sequence is TGTGCCAGCATGGGTCTAGCCAAAAACATTCAGTACTTC. This gives the protein CASMGLAKNIQYF.

The V call is TRBV2, the J call TRBJ1-1, with a possible D match to TRBD1 (5 bases). This CDR3 contains 14 residues. Germline values: CDR1 SNHLY, CDR2 FYNNEI. V was shortened by 6 bases and J by 3 bases, with 14 bases between the two germline ends. Here the CDR3 DNA reads TGTGCCAGCAGAAACCTCGGGACCGACACTGAAGCTTTCTTT. It is translated as CASRNLGTDTEAFF.

The genes are TRBV7-9 and TRBJ2-5; 7 bases line up with TRBD2. Germline V gene lookup returns CDR1 SEHNR and CDR2 FQNEAQ (reference sequence). J was trimmed by 0 bases and V by 4 bases; bases with no gene match: 8. This CDR3 contains 16 residues. The CDR3 is CASSSVGREHQETQYF. The CDR3 bases are TGTGCCAGCAGCTCTGTGGGGAGGGAACACCAAGAGACCCAGTACTTC.

This clone was seen more than once but under ten times. J is TRBJ2-5 and V is TRBV29-1, with D uncertain. The CDR3 contains 16 residues. Trimming took 4 bases from V and 6 from J, leaving 24 bases between them. In germline, CDR1 is SQVTM, CDR2 ANQGSEA. The CDR3 coding sequence is TGCAGCGTTGCGTCTTTAGACATCCTTCTAAGGCAGACCCAGTACTTC. Amino acid sequence: CSVASLDILLRQTQYF.

As concerns this clone: Additional DNA sequences in this sample encode the identical CDR3. The chain uses TRBV6-5 and TRBJ2-3; 7 nucleotides match TRBD2. This CDR3 is 13 amino acids long. V shed 2 bases, J shed 4 bases, and the junction held 0 bases outside the gene matches. Germline-derived CDR1 and CDR2 are MNHEY and SVGAGI. The CDR3 DNA follows: TGTGCCAGCAGTTACGGGAGGGCAGATACGCAGTATTTT. Translating it yields CASSYGRADTQYF.

The rearrangement joins TRBV5-1 to TRBJ2-7; tentative D call: TRBD1 (6 bases). Deletions cut 0 bases from V and 6 bases from J, with 16 bases between. CDR1 SGHRS and CDR2 YFSETQ come from the germline V gene. The CDR3 is made up of 15 amino acids. This CDR3 is CASSLAVGGLLEQYF. DNA for the CDR3: TGCGCCAGCAGCTTGGCCGTAGGGGGTCTCCTCGAGCAGTACTTC.

The V gene is TRBV6-6, the J gene TRBJ2-5, with 7 positions matching TRBD1. V lost 6 bases, J lost 2 bases, and 12 bases stayed unmatched. This CDR3 spans 16 amino acids. Germline CDR1 and CDR2: MNHNY and SVGAGI (reference sequence). The CDR3 sequence: CASSKPGQNKQETQYF. In nucleotides, the CDR3 is TGTGCCAGCAGCAAACCGGGACAGAACAAACAAGAGACCCAGTACTTC.